The next 21 T cell receptor beta chains were all read from a single sample in a study of T cell clones after liver transplantation. Produced via immunoSEQ multiplex PCR; TCRdb's table is partial and in-frame only. The sample yields 15,000 to 20,000 clones, 65% to 85% seen once. Sequencing used CD8+ T cells from blood, obtained around 50 months after liver transplant. The receptors originated from a human patient who received a liver transplant. The T cells may come from the graft donor.

The V call is TRBV6-4, the J call TRBJ2-1; 7 bases map to TRBD2. The CDR3 runs to 15 residues. The germline V gene has CDR1 MRHNA and CDR2 SNTAGT. The V gene end was trimmed by 4 bases and the J gene end by 9 bases; junction bases not matched to a gene: 12. The CDR3 DNA follows: TGTGCCAGCAGTGCCGGGGCGGGAGAGCCAGGTGAGCAGTTCTTC. Protein sequence: CASSAGAGEPGEQFF.

This clone turned up a few times. V and J are TRBV13 and TRBJ2-1; maybe TRBD2 (5 bases). With 4 bases removed from V and 9 bases from J, the gap between germline ends came to 19 bases. Germline CDR1 reads PRHDT; CDR2 reads FYEKMQ (reference sequence). The CDR3 loop spans 15 amino acids. The CDR3: CASSSPDSAESEQFF. In DNA, the CDR3 is TGTGCCAGCAGCTCTCCGGATAGCGCTGAGAGTGAGCAGTTCTTC.

V gene TRBV6-1 combines with J gene TRBJ2-3; D is possibly TRBD2 (6 bases). V dropped 4 bases and J dropped 2 bases, with 28 bases sitting between them. This CDR3 has 20 residues. Germline V gene sequence: CDR1 MNHNS, CDR2 SASEGT. CDR3 DNA: TGTGCCAGCAGTGCCCCACCCCCGGGACTGGAACCGACCACCACAGATACGCAGTATTTT. It codes for CASSAPPPGLEPTTTDTQYF.

Only a few counts were recorded for this clone. V usage is TRBV27 and J usage is TRBJ2-2; a weak D match, TRBD2 (6 bases). Germline V gene sequence: CDR1 MNHEY, CDR2 SMNVEV (reference sequence). Trimming removed 4 bases from V and 6 bases from J, with 9 bases in between. CDR3 length: 13 amino acids. DNA of the CDR3: TGTGCCAGCAGTTGGGGGGAGGCCGGGGAGCTGTTTTTT. It specifies CASSWGEAGELFF.

CDR3 DNA sequence: TGCGCCAGCAGTCAGGATAATGAGTTACGGGAAAATACTGAAGCTTTCTTT. Protein product: CASSQDNELRENTEAFF. The rearrangement links TRBV23-1 to TRBJ1-1; D remains unclear. TRBV23-1 is an ORF, with its function uncertain. V dropped 3 bases and J dropped 5 bases, with 22 bases sitting between them. The CDR3 runs 17 residues.

This clone has a single count. The genes are TRBV7-2 and TRBJ1-4; D might be TRBD1 (5 bases). Per germline, CDR1 SGHTA and CDR2 FQGNSA. The CDR3 loop spans 14 amino acids. The ends were cut back, 1 base at V and 10 bases at J, with 13 bases in the middle. For the CDR3, the DNA is TGTGCCAGCAGCTTAGAATTAGGGGCCGGAAAACTGTTTTTT. This sequence encodes CASSLELGAGKLFF.

The rearrangement uses TRBV7-2 and TRBJ2-7; no definite D call. V gave up 1 base and J gave up 3 bases, with 16 bases separating them. The CDR3 length is 16 residues. Germline-derived CDR1 and CDR2 are SGHTA and FQGNSA. The DNA of the CDR3 is TGTGCCAGCAGCTTAGGTGGCTACCGAATGAGCTACGAGCAGTACTTC. This translates into CASSLGGYRMSYEQYF.

The chain links TRBV27 to TRBJ2-7, with TRBD2 matching over 14 bases. Germline values: CDR1 MNHEY, CDR2 SMNVEV (reference sequence). The CDR3 extends over 18 amino acids. With 8 bases clipped from V and 6 bases from J, the junction kept 18 bases outside the gene matches. CDR3 residues: CASGDADRGLAGDFEQYF. The CDR3 bases are TGTGCCAGCGGTGACGCGGACAGGGGACTAGCGGGAGACTTCGAGCAGTACTTC.

V usage is TRBV5-4 and J usage is TRBJ2-1, with TRBD2 matching 9 bases. The germline V gene encodes CDR1 SGHNT and CDR2 YYREEE (reference sequence). The ends lost 2 bases at V and 5 bases at J; junction bases unmatched: 5. The CDR3 loop spans 15 amino acids. DNA for the CDR3: TGTGCCAGCAGCTTTAGCCTAGCGGGAAACAATGAGCAGTTCTTC. Its translation is CASSFSLAGNNEQFF.

The chain recombines TRBV5-1 with TRBJ1-1, with 7 bases identical to TRBD1. The germline gives CDR1 SGHRS, CDR2 YFSETQ. V lost 2 bases and J lost 0; bases outside the gene matches: 4. The length of the CDR3 is 15 residues. The CDR3 nucleotides are TGCGCCAGCAGCTTCTGGGACAGACTGAACACTGAAGCTTTCTTT. Protein: CASSFWDRLNTEAFF.

This chain connects TRBV5-7 to TRBJ2-1; TRBD2 matches 9 bases. TRBV5-7 carries the ORF label, with uncertain function. CDR3 length equals 15 residues. Trimming at V came to 6 bases and at J to 6 bases, leaving 10 bases not matched to a gene. The CDR3 DNA reads TGTGCCAGCACCGAGGGGCCTAGCGGGACCAATGAGCAGTTCTTC. Translation: CASTEGPSGTNEQFF.

The CDR3 DNA reads TGTGCCACCAGCACCGACAGGGATTCACCCCTCCACTTT. It specifies CATSTDRDSPLHF. The J gene is TRBJ1-6, the V gene TRBV15; 7 bases map to TRBD1. The CDR3 sequence is 13 residues long. Germline loops: CDR1 LNHNV, CDR2 YYDKDF (reference sequence). With V trimmed by 4 bases and J by 8 bases, 2 bases remained unmatched.

This clone appeared a few times. The chain links TRBV5-6 to TRBJ2-3; no definite D call. Germline CDR1 SGHDT, CDR2 YYEEEE. CDR3 length equals 13 residues. Trimming pared 0 bases from V and 2 bases from J, leaving 4 bases between. This CDR3 reads CASSLDDTDTQYF. DNA for the CDR3: TGTGCCAGCAGCTTGGATGACACAGATACGCAGTATTTT.

This clone was seen only a few times. The chain links TRBV7-9 to TRBJ1-1; 9 bases line up with TRBD1. Per germline, CDR1 SEHNR and CDR2 FQNEAQ (reference sequence). Germline trimming cut 5 bases from V and 3 bases from J; bases unmatched to any gene: 13. This CDR3 has 17 amino acids. CDR3 coding DNA: TGTGCCAGCAGCAATGCGGGACAGGGTACATCGGACACTGAAGCTTTCTTT. Its protein product is CASSNAGQGTSDTEAFF.

This clone was seen once. The chain has TRBV18 and TRBJ1-4; D unresolved. Trimming left V 2 bases short and J 8 bases short, with 12 bases between. Germline CDR1 is KGHSH and CDR2 is LQKENI. The CDR3 length is 14 residues. CDR3: CASSPGQVREKLFF. The CDR3, as DNA: TGTGCCAGCTCACCAGGGCAGGTCCGGGAAAAACTGTTTTTT. The full variable domain, rest sourced from reference TRBV18 and TRBJ1-4, is NAGVMQNPRHLVRRRGQEARLRCSPMKGHSHVYWYRQLPEEGLKFMVYLQKENIIDESGMPKERFSAEFPKEGPSILRIQQVVRGDSAAYFCASSPGQVREKLFFGSGTQLSVL.

Details on this clone: Mismatch with germline at one junction end may stem from a read error. The chain combines TRBV4-1 with TRBJ1-2, with D tentatively TRBD1 (5 bases). CDR1 and CDR2 from the germline V gene are MGHRA and YSYEKL. This CDR3 spans 14 amino acids. The CDR3 bases are TGCGCCAGCAGCCAAGGGAGGGGTTGGGGTTTACACCCCTTC. It translates to CASSQGRGWGLHPF.

The chain links TRBV2 to TRBJ1-4; 10 nucleotides agree with TRBD1. Germline V gene lookup returns CDR1 SNHLY and CDR2 FYNNEI. J was trimmed by 8 bases and V by 7 bases; bases with no gene match: 16. The CDR3 totals 17 residues. CDR3 region: CASTSPTGGASGEKLFF. The DNA of the CDR3 is TGTGCCAGCACCTCCCCGACAGGGGGCGCGTCGGGCGAAAAACTGTTTTTT.

The J gene is TRBJ2-3, the V gene TRBV7-2; 12 bases map to TRBD2. Germline V gene data show CDR1 as SGHTA and CDR2 as FQGNSA. V gave up 2 bases and J gave up 10 bases; unmatched junction bases: 16. CDR3 length equals 18 residues. CDR3 coding DNA: TGTGCCAGCAGCTTACAGCCCGGGACTAGCGGGTCCCAAGCGGCGCAGTATTTT. It specifies CASSLQPGTSGSQAAQYF.

CDR3 region: CASSLVQNNEQFF. The CDR3 nucleotides are TGTGCCAGCAGCTTGGTACAAAACAATGAGCAGTTCTTC. The chain has TRBV5-6 and TRBJ2-1; D gene uncertain. This CDR3 is 13 amino acids long. Trimming cost V 0 bases and J 5 bases, with 6 bases left between them. Germline-derived CDR1 and CDR2 are SGHDT and YYEEEE.

The chain combines TRBV19 with TRBJ2-7, with D possibly matching TRBD2 (5 bases). CDR3 length: 14 amino acids. Trimming cost V 3 bases and J 6 bases, with 15 bases left between them. CDR1 is LNHDA, CDR2 SQIVND, per germline (reference sequence). CDR3 amino acids: CASSMMQVGGEQYF. CDR3 in DNA: TGTGCCAGTAGTATGATGCAGGTTGGAGGCGAGCAGTACTTC.

This clone occurred a few times. The chain has TRBV27 and TRBJ2-1; 8 nucleotides align to TRBD2. The germline V gene has CDR1 MNHEY and CDR2 SMNVEV (reference sequence). V dropped 4 bases and J dropped 5; count of bases not matched to a gene: 13. The CDR3 sequence is 17 residues long. CDR3 loop: CASSSTPGRARNNEQFF. The CDR3 DNA reads as TGTGCCAGCAGTTCTACCCCCGGGAGGGCAAGAAACAATGAGCAGTTCTTC.